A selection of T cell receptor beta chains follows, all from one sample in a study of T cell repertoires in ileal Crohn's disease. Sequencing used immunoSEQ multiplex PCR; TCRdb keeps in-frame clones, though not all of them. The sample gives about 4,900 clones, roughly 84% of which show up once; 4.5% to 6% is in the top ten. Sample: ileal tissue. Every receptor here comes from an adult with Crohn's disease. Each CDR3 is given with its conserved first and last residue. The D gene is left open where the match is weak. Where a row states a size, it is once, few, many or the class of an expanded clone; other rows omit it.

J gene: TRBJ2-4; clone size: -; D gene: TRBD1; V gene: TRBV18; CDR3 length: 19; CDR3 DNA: TGTGCCAGCTCACCACCGGGACAGGGTAAGCCGCTAACCAAAAACATTCAGTACTTC; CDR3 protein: CASSPPGQGKPLTKNIQYF
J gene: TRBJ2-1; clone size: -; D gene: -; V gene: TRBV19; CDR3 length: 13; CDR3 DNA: TGTGCCAGTAGTATTTTTATCCACAATGAGCAGTTCTTC; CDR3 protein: CASSIFIHNEQFF
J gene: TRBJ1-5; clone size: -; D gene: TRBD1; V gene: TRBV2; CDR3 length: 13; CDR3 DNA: TGTGCCAGCAGTGTAACAGGGGAACAGCCCCAGCATTTT; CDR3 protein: CASSVTGEQPQHF
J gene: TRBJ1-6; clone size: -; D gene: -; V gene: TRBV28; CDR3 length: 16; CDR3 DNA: TGTGCCAGCAGGTCAGTCGGGCCAGGGGCATGGTCACCCCTCCACTTT; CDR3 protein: CASRSVGPGAWSPLHF
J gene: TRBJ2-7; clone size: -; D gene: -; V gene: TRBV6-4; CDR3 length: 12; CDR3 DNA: TGTGCCAGCAGTGACTATCGGGGGTCTGTGTACTTC; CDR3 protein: CASSDYRGSVYF
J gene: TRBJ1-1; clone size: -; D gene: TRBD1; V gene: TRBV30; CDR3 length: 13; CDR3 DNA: TGTGCCTCCAACAGGGGAATTGGGACTGAAGCTTTCTTT; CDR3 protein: CASNRGIGTEAFF
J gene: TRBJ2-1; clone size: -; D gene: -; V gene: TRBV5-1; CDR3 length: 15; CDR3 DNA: TGCGCCAGCAGCCCGATACCTAGCTCCTACAATGAGCAGTTCTTC; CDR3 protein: CASSPIPSSYNEQFF
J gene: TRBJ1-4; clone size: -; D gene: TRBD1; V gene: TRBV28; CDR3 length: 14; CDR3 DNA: TGTGCCAGCAGCGAACAGGGGTTTAATGAAAAACTGTTTTTT; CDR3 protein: CASSEQGFNEKLFF
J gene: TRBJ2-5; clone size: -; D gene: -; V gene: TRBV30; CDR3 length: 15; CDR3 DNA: TGTGCCTGGAGTGTCGCGGCGTTGAGGAGGGAGACCCAGTACTTC; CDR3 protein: CAWSVAALRRETQYF
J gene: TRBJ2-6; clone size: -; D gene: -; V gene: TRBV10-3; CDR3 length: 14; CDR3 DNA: TGTGCCATCAGCGACAACTCTGGGGCCAACGTCCTGACTTTC; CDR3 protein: CAISDNSGANVLTF
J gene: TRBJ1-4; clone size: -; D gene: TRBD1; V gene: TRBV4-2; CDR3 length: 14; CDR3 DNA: TGTGCCAGCAGCCAGGACAGGGGTAATGAAAAACTGTTTTTT; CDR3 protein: CASSQDRGNEKLFF
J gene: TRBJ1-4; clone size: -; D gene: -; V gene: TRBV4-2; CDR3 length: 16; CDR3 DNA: TGTGCCAGCAGCCAAGATAGGGAATCTAGCGGTGAAAAACTGTTTTTT; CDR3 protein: CASSQDRESSGEKLFF
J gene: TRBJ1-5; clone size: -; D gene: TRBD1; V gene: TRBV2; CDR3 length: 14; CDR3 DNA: TGTGCCAGCAACCCCACAGGGGGCAATCAGCCCCAGCATTTT; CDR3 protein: CASNPTGGNQPQHF
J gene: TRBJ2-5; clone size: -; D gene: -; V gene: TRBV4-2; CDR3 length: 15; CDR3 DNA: TGTGCCAGCAGCCAAGGTCTTACATTGGAAGAGACCCAGTACTTC; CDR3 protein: CASSQGLTLEETQYF
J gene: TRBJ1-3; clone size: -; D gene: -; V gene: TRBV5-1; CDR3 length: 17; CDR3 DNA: TGCGCCAGCAGCCCCTTCGGGGCGGCGGGATCTGGAAACACCATATATTTT; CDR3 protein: CASSPFGAAGSGNTIYF
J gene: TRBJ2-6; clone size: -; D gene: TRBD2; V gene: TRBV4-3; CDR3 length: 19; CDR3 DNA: TGCGCCAGCAGCCAGAGGCGGGGGGGGGCCGAGGCCGGGGCCAACGTCCTGACTTTC; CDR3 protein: CASSQRRGGAEAGANVLTF
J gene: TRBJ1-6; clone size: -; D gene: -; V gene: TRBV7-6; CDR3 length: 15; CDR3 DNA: TGTGCCAGCAGCTTAAGGGGTACCTATAATTCACCCCTCCACTTT; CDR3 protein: CASSLRGTYNSPLHF
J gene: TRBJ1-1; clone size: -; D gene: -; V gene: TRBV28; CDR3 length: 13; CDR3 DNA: TGTGCCAGCTTTACCTCGGGGGGGACTGAAGCTTTCTTT; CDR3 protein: CASFTSGGTEAFF
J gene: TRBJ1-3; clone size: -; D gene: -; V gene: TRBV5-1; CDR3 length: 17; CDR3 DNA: TGCGCCAGCAGCTTGAATTCCCGGGGGAGTATAGGAAACACCATATATTTT; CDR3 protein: CASSLNSRGSIGNTIYF
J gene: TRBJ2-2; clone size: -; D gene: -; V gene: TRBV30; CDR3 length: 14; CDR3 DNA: TGTGCCTGGAGTCCCCAGGGGCACACCGGGGAGCTGTTTTTT; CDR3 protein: CAWSPQGHTGELFF
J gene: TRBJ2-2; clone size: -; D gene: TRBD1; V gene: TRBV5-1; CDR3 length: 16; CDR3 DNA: TGCGCCAGCAGCTCCTCGGGGTCCCGGGACAGGGTTGGGCTGTTTTTT; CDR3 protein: CASSSSGSRDRVGLFF
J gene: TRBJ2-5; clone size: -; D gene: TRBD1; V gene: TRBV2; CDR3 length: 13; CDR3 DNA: TGTGCCAGCAGTGCACAGGGGGAAGGGACCCAGTACTTC; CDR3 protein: CASSAQGEGTQYF
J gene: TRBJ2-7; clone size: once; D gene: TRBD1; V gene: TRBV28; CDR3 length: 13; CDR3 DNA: TGTGCCAGCACCCCGACAGGGGGACTCGAGCAGTACTTC; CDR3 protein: CASTPTGGLEQYF
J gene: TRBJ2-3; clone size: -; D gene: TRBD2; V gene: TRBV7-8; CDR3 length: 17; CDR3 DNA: TGTGCCAGCAGCCGAGAGGCCGCAGCGGGACGCACAGATACGCAGTATTTT; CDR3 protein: CASSREAAAGRTDTQYF
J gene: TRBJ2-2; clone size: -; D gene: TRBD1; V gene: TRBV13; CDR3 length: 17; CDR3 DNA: TGTGCCAGCAGCTCCACCCGGGACAGGGGGCGAACCGGGGAGCTGTTTTTT; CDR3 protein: CASSSTRDRGRTGELFF
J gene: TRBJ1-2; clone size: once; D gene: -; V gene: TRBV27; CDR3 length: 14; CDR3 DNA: TGTGCCAGCAGTCCAAGACAGGCCGTCGGCGGCTACACCTTC; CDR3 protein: CASSPRQAVGGYTF
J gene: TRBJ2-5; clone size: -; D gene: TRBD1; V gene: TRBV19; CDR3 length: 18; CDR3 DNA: TGTGCCAGTAGTATAGATCAACGGGGCCACAGGGGCCAAGAGACCCAGTACTTC; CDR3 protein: CASSIDQRGHRGQETQYF
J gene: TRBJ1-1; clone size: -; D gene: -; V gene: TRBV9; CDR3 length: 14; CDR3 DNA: TGTGCCAGCAGCGACGTCGGGGTGAACACTGAAGCTTTCTTT; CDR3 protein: CASSDVGVNTEAFF
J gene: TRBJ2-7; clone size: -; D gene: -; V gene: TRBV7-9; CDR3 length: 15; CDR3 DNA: TGTGCCAGCAGCCCTCAAGGGGGGGTCGCCTACGAGCAGTACTTC; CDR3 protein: CASSPQGGVAYEQYF
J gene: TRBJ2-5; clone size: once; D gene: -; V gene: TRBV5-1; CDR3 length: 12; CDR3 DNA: TGCGCCAGCAGCAGCGAACAAGAGACCCAGTACTTC; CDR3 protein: CASSSEQETQYF
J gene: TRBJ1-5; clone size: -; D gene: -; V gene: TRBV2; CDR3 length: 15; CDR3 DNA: TGTGCCAGCAGTGATGGGGCAGGGAGGAATCAGCCCCAGCATTTT; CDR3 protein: CASSDGAGRNQPQHF
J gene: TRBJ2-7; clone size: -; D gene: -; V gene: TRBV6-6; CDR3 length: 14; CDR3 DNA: TGTGCCAGCAGTTACTACGGGGGCTCCTACGAGCAGTACTTC; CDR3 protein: CASSYYGGSYEQYF
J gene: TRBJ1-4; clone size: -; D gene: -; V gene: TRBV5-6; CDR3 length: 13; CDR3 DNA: TGTGCCAGCAACCTTAAGCCTAATGAAAAACTGTTTTTT; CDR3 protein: CASNLKPNEKLFF
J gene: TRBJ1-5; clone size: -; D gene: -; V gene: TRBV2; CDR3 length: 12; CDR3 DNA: TGTGCCAGCAGTGGGGGAGGTCAGCCCCAGCATTTT; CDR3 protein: CASSGGGQPQHF
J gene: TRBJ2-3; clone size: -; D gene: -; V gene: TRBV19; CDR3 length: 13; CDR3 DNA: TGTGCCAGTAGTATAACAGGGTCGGATACGCAGTATTTT; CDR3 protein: CASSITGSDTQYF
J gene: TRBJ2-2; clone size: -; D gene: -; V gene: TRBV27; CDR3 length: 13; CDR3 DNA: TGTGCCAGCAGTTTATTTGTATCTGGGGAGCTGTTTTTT; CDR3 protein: CASSLFVSGELFF
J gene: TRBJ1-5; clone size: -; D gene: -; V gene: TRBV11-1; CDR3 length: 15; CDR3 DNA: TGTGCCAGCAACAGAACCACTAGGCGCTCTCAGCCCCAGCATTTT; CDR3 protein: CASNRTTRRSQPQHF
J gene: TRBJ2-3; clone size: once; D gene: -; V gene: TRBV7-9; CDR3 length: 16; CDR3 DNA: TGTGCCAGCAGCAAAGCCAGGACAACACAGGCAGATACGCAGTATTTT; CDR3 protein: CASSKARTTQADTQYF
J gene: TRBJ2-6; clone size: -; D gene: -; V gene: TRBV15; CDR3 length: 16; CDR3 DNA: TGTGCCACCAGCAGAGATCCGGGGATTGGGGCCAACGTCCTGACTTTC; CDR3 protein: CATSRDPGIGANVLTF
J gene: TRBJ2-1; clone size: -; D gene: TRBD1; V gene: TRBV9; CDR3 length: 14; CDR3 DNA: TGTGCCAGCAGCGCACAGGGGGCCGGGAATGAGCAGTTCTTC; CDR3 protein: CASSAQGAGNEQFF
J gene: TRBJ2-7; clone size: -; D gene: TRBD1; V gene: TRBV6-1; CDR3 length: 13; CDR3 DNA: TGTGCCAGCAGTTCCGGGACAGGCTACGAGCAGTACTTC; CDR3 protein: CASSSGTGYEQYF
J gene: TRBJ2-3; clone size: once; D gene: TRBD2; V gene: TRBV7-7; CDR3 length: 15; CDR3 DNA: TGTGCCAGCAGCTTGACTAGCGCTAGCACAGATACGCAGTATTTT; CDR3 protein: CASSLTSASTDTQYF